This section outlines one T cell receptor beta chain sequence together with its context. This clone is medium-sized (0.01 to 0.1%). Its target antigen remains unknown. Base qualities are not at hand, and no much larger clone is one base apart. One collaborating source in Seattle enrolled patients while the patients were actively infected and followed the patients over time throughout the course of disease. Collaborating institutions collected whole blood in K2EDTA tubes following their own protocols. For TCRbeta analysis, collaborators shipped samples as frozen whole blood, isolated PBMCs, or DNA extracted from either of those sample types. This specimen comes from a study of blood T cell repertoires in COVID-19 (dated by TCRdb to the early 2020s). In terms of the full investigation: Collaborator samples came from the United States, Italy and Spain and covered acute and convalescent phases of COVID-19. Sample metadata almost always included a de-identified subject ID, COVID-19 status, age in years and sex. The material from the prospective study consisted of cDNA or gDNA derived from T cells, B-cell-depleted T cells, or PBMCs. Where available, HLA class I and class II types were obtained from metadata supplied by the sample provider rather than from assay-based typing. The samples were drawn from the first 160 participants of the ongoing ImmuneRACE study and from 1,254 subjects provided by 6 global collaborators. The dataset comprised deeply sampled blood TCRbeta repertoires from subjects exposed to, actively infected with, or recovered from COVID-19. The repertoires were released in a freely available public database intended as a resource for research on the immune response to SARS-CoV-2.

Overall study outcomes, separate from this receptor: The amount of clinical and demographic metadata varied by source and participant and was provided uncurated.

Germline trimming: 7 bases from V, 6 bases from J; junction bases outside gene matches: 10. CDR1 LNHDA and CDR2 SQIVND are derived from the germline V gene (reference sequence). From its cysteine to its phenylalanine, the CDR3 spans 15 amino acids. The sequence is cut down to CDR3 DNA, 45 bases in frame from base 1. TCRbeta CDR3 regions were amplified from genomic DNA by means of the immunoSEQ Assay, a bias-controlled multiplex PCR. In the authors' own workflow: The number of nucleated cells in each sample was estimated by amplification of reference gene primers within the assay. To quantify the absolute abundance of each unique TCRbeta CDR3 rearrangement, sequence reads were collapsed and filtered. For each sample, productive Simpson clonality was calculated as the square root of Simpson's diversity index across productive rearrangements. This is the immuneACCESS table as TCRdb keeps it, with only in-frame sequences that have V and J called. A part of the clones is gone; compared with another copy, unresolved V genes explain less than half, and the rest is unexplained. V and J calls and clone size are those listed in that table; D and trimming were worked out from the DNA. Here the sample has about 200,000 clones; nearly 90% occur a single time. Clones ranked in the top ten supply over 15% of the sample.

The clonotype originates from a man aged 45-65 years with COVID-19, enrolled during active disease. Sequenced input: peripheral blood. The sequence links TRBV19 to TRBJ1-5, with 9 middle bases fitting TRBD1. CDR3 reads: CASTPDRQGVQPQHF. The DNA is as follows: TGTGCCAGTACCCCGGACCGACAGGGGGTTCAGCCCCAGCATTTT.